This record concerns one TCR beta chain sequence. Its antigen remains unidentified. The sample originates from a study of cytomegalovirus exposure and HLA in healthy donors. When sampled, the donors appeared nominally healthy, though they likely had unrecorded immune exposures. Findings of the study overall: As a later analysis showed, a missense DCLRE1C variant was linked to trimming of TCR beta V- and J-genes. The listing of 160 or so TCR beta chains classed them as cytomegalovirus-associated.

The CDR3 spans 15 residues. With 8 bases removed from V and 0 bases from J, the gap between germline ends came to 15 bases. Germline V gives CDR1 SNHLY, CDR2 FYNNEI. Primers for the PCR totalled 60 Vbeta and 13 Jbeta. Original handling: The count from a later analysis was some 76 million unique TCR beta chains, 9.5 million to 11 million of them shared. Only in-frame clones appear in the TCRdb table, and some are missing; sequencing was by immunoSEQ multiplex PCR. Clone size and the V and J calls come from that table; the DNA yielded D and trimming. The sample has about 140,000 clones, around four fifths seen once.

The receptor was isolated from a boy between 2 and 15 years old in good health and CMV-seronegative. The sample comprised PBMCs. This rearrangement joins TRBV2 to TRBJ2-3; possible D gene TRBD1, 5 bases. CDR3 nucleotides: TGTGCCAGCGACAGAGACATTACTAGCACAGATACGCAGTATTTT. This translates into CASDRDITSTDTQYF.